This TCR beta chain originates from a study of T cell repertoires in cytomegalovirus infection. Each CDR3 protein gets one entry after TCRdb re-called the reads with MiXCR. Seen here are roughly 760,000 distinct CDR3 sequences, 35% to 45% observed once, and the top ten hold around 2.8%. Germline assignment: CDR1 SNHLY and CDR2 FYNNEI. The CDR3 consists of 13 residues. Overall study findings and caveats: The study identified carriers of CMV plus the relevant HLA from cumulative public TCR beta family frequency.

A single count supports this clonotype. Its antigen is unknown. Sequence at one end of the junction differs from germline and may be a read error. This sequence originates from a human donor in good health (CMV status not recorded). Some clones in this sample may be carry-over from other donors' samples. The V call is TRBV2, the J call TRBJ2-2; D is uncertain. Sequenced: PBMCs. The CDR3 here is CASAWRDSGELFF. The CDR3 DNA reads TGTGCCAGCGCTTGGCGAGACTCCGGTGAGCTGTTTTTT.